This T cell receptor (beta chain) came from a study of shared clonotypes between healthy human individuals (dated by TCRdb to the early 2020s). General notes on the study: The cohort included three men and a couple of women between 18 and 49 years of age. For each donor, CD4 naive and CD4 memory were each run on three plates, CD8 naive on two plates, and CD8 memory on one plate. To estimate repertoire size and how much clonotypes are shared between individuals, the study performed deep sequencing of blood TCR repertoires from five healthy adults. To increase sequencing depth and limit assay-specific biases, different laboratories used diverse techniques to prepare libraries and sequence TCR repertoires. Leukapheresis yielded between about 0.9 and 10 billion PBMCs per donor. Summary of the overall study and its limitations: Across a few donors, approximately 4.6% of naive CD4, roughly 3.5% of naive CD8, under 2.5% of memory CD4, and approximately 0.42% of memory CD8 clonotypes were shared. The small number of donors limited the genetic and exposure-history diversity represented. Compared with non-shared clonotypes, clonotypes shared by all four sorted-subset donors had higher generation probabilities. Sampling was limited to blood, and TCR repertoires in tissue likely differ from TCR repertoires in blood. Naive subsets generally had larger estimated clonotype richness than memory subsets did. Rarefaction of sorted-subset datasets indicated incomplete sequencing despite the large sequencing depth. Pairwise subsampling led to the expectation that sequencing depth would affect the degree of clonotype sharing among donors.

Using the deep immunoSEQ assay, multiplex PCR amplified TCR CDR3 regions from genomic DNA. Genomic DNA extracted from each cell subset was distributed evenly over all wells of several immunoSEQ 96-well plates, and each plate served as one replicate. For sorted subsets, each replicate PCR was loaded with around 220 ng genomic DNA, equivalent to 25,000 to 35,000 T cell genomes. Purified libraries were quantified with a Qubit 3.0 fluorometer, sized on a Bioanalyzer 2100, and re-quantified with the KAPA Library Quantification kit. Every immunoSEQ 96-well plate was sequenced on a dedicated single-read 150-cycle Illumina NextSeq 550 flow cell. The original methods were these. The immunoSEQ output contained only junctional sequences without quality scores, so filtering could not match that applied to full-length reads. Sequences were annotated with PyIR, a Python wrapper for IgBLAST v1.9, and V/J genes and CDR3 were assigned using IMGT germline references. Reads with weak V/J assignments (E-value above 1e-6), missing CDR3, stop codons, out-of-frame junctions, or ambiguous translated residues were removed. V3J clonotypes were defined as sequences sharing the same inferred V gene, J gene, and CDR3 amino acid sequence. The percentage overlap between two repertoires was calculated by dividing the number of shared unique clonotypes by the size of the smaller repertoire. Repertoire richness was assessed with RTK rarefaction, the Chao1 estimator, and Recon v2.1 estimates of unobserved clonotypes. Generation probabilities for all TCRbeta clonotypes obtained by the gDNA method from four donors were computed using OLGA. In TCRdb, the immuneACCESS table is reduced to in-frame sequences with V and J assigned. These tables do not hold every clone; where another copy was compared, an unresolved V gene accounts for under half, and the others remain unexplained. The V and J calls and the clone size are those of that table, but D and trimming were determined from the DNA. The sample records roughly 600,000 clones, roughly 98% of which are singletons. 0.3% of the sample lies in the top ten.

In regard to this clone: What antigen it recognizes has not been identified. The input lacks base qualities; no much larger clone sits a single base away.

CD8 naive samples consisted of CD45RO-negative cells that were positively selected for CCR7, yielding a CD45RA+CCR7+ population without TemRA cells. Donors were healthy HIV-negative adults with no recently reported acute infections or vaccinations. All donors were Caucasian adults living in Nashville, Tennessee, USA. After blood collection by leukapheresis, PBMCs were isolated using Ficoll-Histopaque density gradient centrifugation and then cryopreserved in the vapor phase of liquid nitrogen. Purity and quantity of every magnetically sorted T cell population were checked by analytical flow cytometry. Each sorted fraction had its genomic DNA isolated and then quantified by UV absorbance on a Nanodrop 2000c. The sample comprised naive CD8+ T cells sorted from blood. The label giving this sample's cell subset or site can be read as: CD45RA+CCR7+. This receptor was identified in a man aged 25 to 40 in good health.

The encoded CDR3 is CASRPPGQQYEQYF. In nucleotides, the sequence is TGTGCCAGCAGGCCGCCGGGACAGCAGTACGAGCAGTACTTC. The rearranged segments are TRBV6-4 and TRBJ2-7; TRBD1 agrees with 7 junctional bases. For this chain, trimming is 6 bases at the V end and 4 bases at the J end, and the number of junction bases without a gene match is 9. From the germline V gene, CDR1 is MRHNA and CDR2 is SNTAGT. The CDR3 runs 14 amino acids, cysteine and phenylalanine included. Solely the CDR3 DNA is kept, with 42 bases framed from the first base.